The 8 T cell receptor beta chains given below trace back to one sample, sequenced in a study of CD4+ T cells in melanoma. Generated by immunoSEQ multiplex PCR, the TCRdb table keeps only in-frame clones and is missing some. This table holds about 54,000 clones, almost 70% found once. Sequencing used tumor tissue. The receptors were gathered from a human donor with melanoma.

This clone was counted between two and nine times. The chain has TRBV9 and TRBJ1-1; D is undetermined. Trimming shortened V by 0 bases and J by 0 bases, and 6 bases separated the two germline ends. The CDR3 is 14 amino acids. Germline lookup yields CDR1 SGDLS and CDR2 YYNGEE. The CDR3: CASSVESLNTEAFF. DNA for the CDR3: TGTGCCAGCAGCGTAGAGAGTTTGAACACTGAAGCTTTCTTT.

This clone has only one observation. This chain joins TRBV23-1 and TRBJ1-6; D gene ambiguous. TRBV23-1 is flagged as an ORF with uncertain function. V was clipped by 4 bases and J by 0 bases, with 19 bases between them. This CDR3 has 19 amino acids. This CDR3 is CASSPPSIIGSSYNSPLHF. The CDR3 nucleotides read TGCGCCAGCAGTCCACCCTCAATCATAGGGAGCTCCTATAATTCACCCCTCCACTTT.

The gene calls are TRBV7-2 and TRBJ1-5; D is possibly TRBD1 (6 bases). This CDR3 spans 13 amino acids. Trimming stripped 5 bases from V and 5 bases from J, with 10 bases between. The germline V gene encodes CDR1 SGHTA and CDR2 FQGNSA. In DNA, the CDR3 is TGTGCCAGCAGCAAGGACAGCCATCAGCCCCAGCATTTT. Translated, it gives CASSKDSHQPQHF.

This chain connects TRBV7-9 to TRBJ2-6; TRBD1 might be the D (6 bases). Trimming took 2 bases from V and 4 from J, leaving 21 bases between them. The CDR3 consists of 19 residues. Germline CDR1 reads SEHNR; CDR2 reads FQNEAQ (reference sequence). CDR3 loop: CASSLKRDFTGQGANVLTF. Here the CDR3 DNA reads TGTGCCAGCAGCTTAAAACGGGATTTCACAGGGCAAGGGGCCAACGTCCTGACTTTC.

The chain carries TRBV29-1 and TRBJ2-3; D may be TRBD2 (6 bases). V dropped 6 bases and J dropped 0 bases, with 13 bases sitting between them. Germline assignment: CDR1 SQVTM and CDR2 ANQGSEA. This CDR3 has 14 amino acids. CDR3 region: CSVSTGTSTDTQYF. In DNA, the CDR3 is TGCAGCGTGTCGACGGGGACTAGCACAGATACGCAGTATTTT.

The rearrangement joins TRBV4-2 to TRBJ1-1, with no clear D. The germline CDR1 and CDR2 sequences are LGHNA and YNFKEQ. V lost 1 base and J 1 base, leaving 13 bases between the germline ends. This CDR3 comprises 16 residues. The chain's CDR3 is CASSQARQPTNTEAFF. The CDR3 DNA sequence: TGTGCCAGCAGCCAAGCCAGGCAGCCGACGAACACTGAAGCTTTCTTT.

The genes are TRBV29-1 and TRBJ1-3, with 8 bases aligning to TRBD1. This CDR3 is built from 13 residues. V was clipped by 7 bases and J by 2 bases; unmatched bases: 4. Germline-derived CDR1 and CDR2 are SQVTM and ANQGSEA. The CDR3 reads CSASTGAGNTIYF. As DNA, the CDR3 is TGCAGCGCCTCGACAGGGGCTGGAAACACCATATATTTT.

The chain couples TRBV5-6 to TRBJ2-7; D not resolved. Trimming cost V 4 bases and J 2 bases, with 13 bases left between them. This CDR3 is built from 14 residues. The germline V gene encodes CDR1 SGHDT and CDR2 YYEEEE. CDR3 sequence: CASSLGLGAYEQYF. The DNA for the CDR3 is TGTGCCAGCAGCCTGGGGTTAGGCGCCTACGAGCAGTACTTC.